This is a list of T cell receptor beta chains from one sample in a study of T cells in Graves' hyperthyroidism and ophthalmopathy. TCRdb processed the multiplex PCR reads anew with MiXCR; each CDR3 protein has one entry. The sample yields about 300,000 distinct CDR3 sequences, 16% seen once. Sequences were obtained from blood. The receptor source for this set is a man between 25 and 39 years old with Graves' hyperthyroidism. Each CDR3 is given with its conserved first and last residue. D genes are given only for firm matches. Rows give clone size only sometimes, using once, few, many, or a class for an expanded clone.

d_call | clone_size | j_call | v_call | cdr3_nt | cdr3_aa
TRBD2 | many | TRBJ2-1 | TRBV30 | TGTGCCTCTCGTAGCGGGAGTAGCTCCTACAATGAGCAGTTCTTC | CASRSGSSSYNEQFF
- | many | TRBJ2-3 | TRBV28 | TGTGCCAGCAGTTCCCCGCCCCTCGGGGATCCAGATACGCAGTATTTT | CASSSPPLGDPDTQYF
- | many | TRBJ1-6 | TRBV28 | TGTGCCAGCAGGGCCGCGGGGCGGACCCTCCACTTT | CASRAAGRTLHF
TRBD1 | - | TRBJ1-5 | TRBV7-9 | TGTGCCAGCAGCCCAGGGGGCAGTTCGCAGCCCCAGCATTTT | CASSPGGSSQPQHF
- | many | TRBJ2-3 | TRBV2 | TGTGCCAGCAGTGTGCAGCGGGTAGACACAGATACGCAGTATTTT | CASSVQRVDTDTQYF
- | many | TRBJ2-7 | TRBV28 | TGTGCCAGCAGTTTAGTGGGGGAAGCCTACGAGCAGTACTTC | CASSLVGEAYEQYF
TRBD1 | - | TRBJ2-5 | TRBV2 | TGTGCCAGCAGTGAGGAGACAGGGGGCGGAGAGACCCAGTACTTC | CASSEETGGGETQYF
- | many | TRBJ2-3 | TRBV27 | TGTGCCAGCAGTTTAGGGGTTAGCCCTCCTGATACGCAGTATTTT | CASSLGVSPPDTQYF
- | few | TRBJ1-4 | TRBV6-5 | TGTGCCAGCAGTTACTCGGAACGGCCTGAAAAACTGTTTTTT | CASSYSERPEKLFF
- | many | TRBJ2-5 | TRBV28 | TGTGCCAGCAGTTTTCCCTTCGGCTATGACGATTACCAAGAGACCCAGTACTTC | CASSFPFGYDDYQETQYF
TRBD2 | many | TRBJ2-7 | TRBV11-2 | TGTGCCAGCACCTCCCTAAAGGGTAGCGGGAGTAGGTACGAGCAGTACTTC | CASTSLKGSGSRYEQYF